This T cell receptor (beta chain) was retrieved from a study of Ad26.COV2.S vaccination and SARS-CoV-2 variants. Study at large: The study gave Ad26.COV2.S intramuscularly, once or twice 56 days apart.

Overall study findings and caveats: CD8+ and CD4+ T cells specific for spike reportedly responded with substantial breadth after vaccination. Vaccine and placebo groups showed comparable non-spike TCR breadth. It is possible that the TCR breadth and depth analyses underestimated the total T cell responses.

The data were produced by immunoSEQ multiplex PCR, yet TCRdb's version contains in-frame clones alone and is incomplete. Altogether 300,000 to 400,000 clones are present, around 87% being singletons, with the ten largest covering about 3%. This CDR3 comprises 17 residues. Germline V lookup: CDR1 LGHNA, CDR2 YNFKEQ. V was pared by 1 base and J by 4 bases, with 7 bases of the junction left unmatched. On this clone itself: Its target is not known.

Treatment specified: roughly 19 received Ad26.COV2.S at low or high dose, single or two shots; 5 received placebo; per-sample allocation not given. Specimens were obtained on day 63 following the first vaccine or placebo injection. Sequenced material: peripheral blood, taken in a trial of Ad26.COV2.S vaccine versus placebo. The rearrangement links TRBV4-2 to TRBJ2-3; 11 bases match TRBD2. This clonotype was obtained from a person aged 18 to 65 who received the Ad26.COV2.S COVID-19 vaccine or a placebo. The CDR3: CASSQGGLAAWADTQYF. Here the CDR3 DNA reads TGTGCCAGCAGCCAAGGGGGACTAGCGGCCTGGGCAGATACGCAGTATTTT.